This TCR beta chain appears in the sequencing data of a study of CD8+ T cells in alopecia areata. cDNA prepared by RNA extraction and subsequent reverse transcription served as the template for sequencing. Sequencing used immunoSEQ multiplex PCR; TCRdb keeps in-frame clones, though not all of them. The repertoire holds under 350,000 clones, with roughly 60% as singletons. Study outcomes and limitations: Affected scalp, especially in alopecia totalis/universalis, had a higher clonality than normal scalp did. Sequence data from scalp samples additionally include resident alphabeta T cells of normal skin.

As for treatment: oral pan-JAK inhibitor, 5-10 mg twice daily. As regards this clone: Its target is unknown.

The CDR3 loop spans 17 amino acids. From germline, CDR1 is LNHDA and CDR2 SQIVND (reference sequence). V gave up 2 bases and J gave up 0 bases; unmatched junction bases: 7. The material sequenced was CD4+ T cells sorted from blood, taken at week 24, from a patient treated with tofacitinib. V usage is TRBV19 and J usage is TRBJ1-1, with 9 bases that match TRBD1. This receptor was identified in a human donor with alopecia areata. The CDR3: CASSINRGQGMNTEAFF. In nucleotides, the CDR3 is TGTGCCAGTAGTATAAACCGGGGACAGGGAATGAACACTGAAGCTTTCTTT.